The 23 T cell receptor beta chains reported below all come from one sample, sequenced in a study of blood T cell repertoires in COVID-19. Clones were read by immunoSEQ multiplex PCR, and TCRdb kept only the in-frame ones, dropping some. Among about 240,000 clones listed, about four fifths were seen once. The sample consisted of peripheral blood. Receptors originate from a woman aged 18-29 years with acute or convalescent COVID-19.

This clone was seen only once. The V call is TRBV28, the J call TRBJ1-1; 9 positions match TRBD1. The CDR3 is 12 amino acids. Germline loops: CDR1 MDHEN, CDR2 SYDVKM. The trim removed 7 bases at V and 7 bases at J, leaving 4 bases unmatched. The CDR3 protein is CASTHRGLEAFF. As DNA, the CDR3 is TGTGCCAGCACCCACAGGGGGCTTGAAGCTTTCTTT.

The chain employs TRBV7-8 and TRBJ1-3; weak D call: TRBD1 (6 bases). Germline CDR1 SGHVS, CDR2 FQNEAQ. Between the trimmed V and J ends, which lost 4 bases and 2 bases, there was a span of 12 bases. The CDR3 covers 15 residues. The CDR3 nucleotides read TGTGCCAGCAGCTACCAGGGGTCTCCTGGAAACACCATATATTTT. Translation: CASSYQGSPGNTIYF.

The chain carries TRBV19 and TRBJ2-1, with 10 bases matching TRBD2. The CDR3 runs to 18 residues. Germline V lookup: CDR1 LNHDA, CDR2 SQIVND (reference sequence). J was trimmed by 4 bases and V by 9 bases; bases with no gene match: 18. The CDR3 spells CASGGEGRTSGEYNEQFF. Here the CDR3 DNA reads TGTGCCAGCGGTGGCGAGGGGCGGACTAGCGGAGAGTACAATGAGCAGTTCTTC.

J is TRBJ1-4 and V is TRBV7-9; D might be TRBD1 (5 bases). The CDR3 has 14 residues. Germline V gene sequence: CDR1 SEHNR, CDR2 FQNEAQ (reference sequence). Trimming pared 3 bases from V and 12 bases from J, leaving 17 bases between. The CDR3 region is CASSFGGFLQELFF. The CDR3 region has the DNA TGTGCCAGCAGCTTCGGGGGGTTTTTGCAGGAACTGTTTTTT.

This clone was counted at least ten times. The same CDR3 can be traced to other DNA sequences in this sample. The chain carries TRBV4-3 and TRBJ1-5; D remains ambiguous. The V and J ends lost 0 bases and 7 bases respectively, with 7 bases between them. CDR3 length: 13 amino acids. The germline gives CDR1 LGHNA, CDR2 YSLEER. CDR3 nucleotide sequence: TGCGCCAGCAGCCAAGATCGAGGCCAGCCCCAGCATTTT. This codes for CASSQDRGQPQHF.

This chain links TRBV25-1 with TRBJ1-3, with a weak D call TRBD1 (5 bases). V lost 4 bases and J 10 bases, leaving 14 bases between the germline ends. CDR1 is MGHDK and CDR2 is SYGVNS in the germline V gene. The CDR3 length is 13 residues. The CDR3 spells CASSGVGAWTIYF. For the CDR3, the DNA is TGTGCCAGCAGTGGGGTTGGGGCATGGACCATATATTTT.

This clone showed up just once. V is TRBV3-1 (or the pseudogene TRBV3-2) and J is TRBJ2-2; a possible D gene is TRBD2 (5 bases). With 4 bases removed from V and 6 bases from J, the gap between germline ends came to 15 bases. The germline V gene has CDR1 LGHDT and CDR2 YNNKEL (reference sequence). This CDR3 spans 15 amino acids. CDR3: CASSPRAGRAGELFF. The CDR3 DNA follows: TGTGCCAGCAGCCCCCGGGCGGGCCGGGCCGGGGAGCTGTTTTTT.

This clone was recorded once. The J gene is TRBJ1-1, the V gene TRBV30; D is perhaps TRBD1 (6 bases). The ends were cut back, 4 bases at V and 1 base at J, with 7 bases in the middle. Per germline, CDR1 GTSNPN and CDR2 SVGIG (reference sequence). The CDR3 loop spans 12 amino acids. Written as DNA, the CDR3 is TGTGCCTGGACAGGGGCGAACACTGAAGCTTTCTTT. Its protein is CAWTGANTEAFF.

In DNA, the CDR3 is TGTGCCACCGGCCCGGGACAGTATACCTACAATGAGCAGTTCTTC. This codes for CATGPGQYTYNEQFF. The rearrangement uses TRBV24-1 and TRBJ2-1; 7 nucleotides match TRBD1. J was trimmed by 2 bases and V by 9 bases; bases with no gene match: 9. Looked up from germline, CDR1 is KGHDR and CDR2 is SFDVKD. The CDR3 runs to 15 residues.

The rearrangement joins TRBV6-5 to TRBJ1-5, with TRBD1 identical over 10 bases. The CDR3 length is 14 residues. The V gene end was trimmed by 6 bases and the J gene end by 4 bases; junction bases not matched to a gene: 3. CDR1 is MNHEY, CDR2 SVGAGI, per germline. For the CDR3, the DNA is TGTGCCAGCAGGAAGGGACAGGGGAATCAGCCCCAGCATTTT. This translates into CASRKGQGNQPQHF.

This chain joins TRBV6-5 and TRBJ1-2; D is unresolved. CDR3 length: 13 residues. Germline V gives CDR1 MNHEY, CDR2 SVGAGI. The germline V and J ends were trimmed by 4 bases and 1 base, with 7 bases remaining between them. The CDR3 DNA is TGTGCCAGCAGTTTTACATTTAACTATGGCTACACCTTC. Protein: CASSFTFNYGYTF.

V usage is TRBV4-1 and J usage is TRBJ2-3; a weak D match, TRBD2 (5 bases). The germline V gene encodes CDR1 MGHRA and CDR2 YSYEKL. V was pared by 0 bases and J by 4 bases, with 14 bases between. The CDR3 contains 16 residues. The CDR3 protein is CASSQDWRTASDTQYF. In DNA, the CDR3 is TGCGCCAGCAGCCAAGATTGGAGGACCGCGTCAGATACGCAGTATTTT.

The chain employs TRBV27 and TRBJ1-2; unclear D gene. This CDR3 region has 14 residues. CDR1 is MNHEY and CDR2 is SMNVEV in the germline V gene (reference sequence). The germline V and J ends were trimmed by 5 bases and 5 bases, with 15 bases remaining between them. CDR3 residues: CASSPLPGGYGYTF. CDR3 in DNA: TGTGCCAGCAGTCCTTTACCCGGAGGATATGGCTACACCTTC.

The sample holds a few counts of this clone. The rearrangement uses TRBV12-5 and TRBJ2-1, with 8 bases aligning to TRBD2. Germline trimming cut 2 bases from V and 0 bases from J; bases unmatched to any gene: 9. The V gene's germline CDR1 is LGHNT and CDR2 FRNRAP. The length of the CDR3 is 18 residues. The CDR3 is CASGLIPLGLASYNEQFF. CDR3 sequence (DNA): TGTGCTAGTGGTTTGATTCCATTAGGACTAGCCTCCTACAATGAGCAGTTCTTC.

The DNA of the CDR3 is TGCGCCAGCAGGGTCGGGAGCACGAACACCGGGGAGCTGTTTTTT. Its translation is CASRVGSTNTGELFF. V gene TRBV5-1 combines with J gene TRBJ2-2; possible D gene TRBD2, 6 bases. With 5 bases removed from V and 0 bases from J, the gap between germline ends came to 11 bases. In germline, CDR1 is SGHRS, CDR2 YFSETQ. This CDR3 contains 15 residues.

The V call is TRBV7-3, the J call TRBJ2-4; unclear D gene. CDR1 is SGHTA and CDR2 is FQGTGA in the germline V gene. This CDR3 is built from 13 residues. V gave up 3 bases and J gave up 9 bases, with 12 bases separating them. Here the CDR3 DNA reads TGTGCCAGCAGCTTTACAGCCCAAGGCATTCAGTACTTC. Its translation is CASSFTAQGIQYF. Full variable domain (outside the CDR3, taken from reference TRBV7-3 and TRBJ2-4): GAGVSQTPSNKVTEKGKYVELRCDPISGHTALYWYRQSLGQGPEFLIYFQGTGAADDSGLPNDRFFAVRPEGSVSTLKIQRTERGDSAVYLCASSFTAQGIQYFGAGTRLSVL.

This clone was detected only a few times. The chain couples TRBV18 to TRBJ2-7, with 9 bases fitting TRBD1. Trimming at V came to 3 bases and at J to 1 base, leaving 4 bases not matched to a gene. Looked up from germline, CDR1 is KGHSH and CDR2 is LQKENI. The CDR3 has 15 amino acids. The CDR3 coding sequence is TGTGCCAGCTCACCTAACAGGGGGCCTTCCTACGAGCAGTACTTC. This sequence encodes CASSPNRGPSYEQYF.

The chain links TRBV18 to TRBJ1-6; D may be TRBD1 (6 bases). This CDR3 has 15 amino acids. V was cut by 3 bases and J by 6 bases, with 12 bases left in between. Per the germline V gene, CDR1 is KGHSH and CDR2 is LQKENI. Here the CDR3 reads CASSPDSVLNSPLHF. CDR3 in DNA: TGTGCCAGCTCACCGGACAGCGTGCTTAATTCACCCCTCCACTTT. The full variable domain, rest sourced from reference TRBV18 and TRBJ1-6, is NAGVMQNPRHLVRRRGQEARLRCSPMKGHSHVYWYRQLPEEGLKFMVYLQKENIIDESGMPKERFSAEFPKEGPSILRIQQVVRGDSAAYFCASSPDSVLNSPLHFGNGTRLTVT.

The gene calls are TRBV9 and TRBJ1-4; 8 nucleotides line up with TRBD1. V shed 4 bases, J shed 7 bases, and the junction held 6 bases outside the gene matches. Per the germline V gene, CDR1 is SGDLS and CDR2 is YYNGEE. This CDR3 comprises 14 residues. The CDR3: CASSRTGSGEKLFF. Written as DNA, the CDR3 is TGTGCCAGCAGCCGGACAGGGTCGGGTGAAAAACTGTTTTTT. Full variable domain (rest looked up from reference TRBV9 and TRBJ1-4): DSGVTQTPKHLITATGQRVTLRCSPRSGDLSVYWYQQSLDQGLQFLIQYYNGEERAKGNILERFSAQQFPDLHSELNLSSLELGDSALYFCASSRTGSGEKLFFGSGTQLSVL.

V and J are TRBV7-9 and TRBJ2-4, with D unclear. Per germline, CDR1 SEHNR and CDR2 FQNEAQ (reference sequence). There are 17 residues in the CDR3. Trimming left V 1 base short and J 5 bases short, with 18 bases between. CDR3 region: CASSLELIGWPQNIQYF. CDR3 nucleotide sequence: TGTGCCAGCAGCTTAGAACTAATCGGTTGGCCACAAAACATTCAGTACTTC.

V usage is TRBV28 and J usage is TRBJ2-4; tentatively, D is TRBD2 (6 bases). V was pared by 3 bases and J by 7 bases, with 13 bases between. CDR3 length: 14 amino acids. Germline V gene sequence: CDR1 MDHEN, CDR2 SYDVKM. The CDR3 here is CASSFPSGANIQYF. The CDR3 DNA follows: TGTGCCAGCAGTTTCCCTTCGGGAGCCAACATTCAGTACTTC.

This clone was detected only once. The chain is built from TRBV7-2 and TRBJ1-1; D unresolved. This CDR3 is 14 amino acids long. V shed 2 bases and J shed 4 bases, with 11 bases lying between them. Germline CDR1 SGHTA, CDR2 FQGNSA. The CDR3 loop reads CASSLSRVGTEAFF. In DNA, the CDR3 is TGTGCCAGCAGCTTATCGAGGGTGGGCACTGAAGCTTTCTTT.

The chain combines TRBV29-1 with TRBJ2-7; the match to TRBD2 covers 9 bases. J gave up 5 bases and V 7 bases, and 15 bases lay outside the gene matches. Germline V lookup: CDR1 SQVTM, CDR2 ANQGSEA. This CDR3 comprises 15 residues. CDR3 sequence: CSARRIAGVFDEQYF. The CDR3 DNA sequence: TGCAGCGCCCGCCGGATAGCGGGAGTTTTTGACGAGCAGTACTTC.